A selection of T cell receptor beta chains follows, all from one sample in a study of T cells after yellow fever vaccination. MiXCR, applied by TCRdb to the 5' RACE reads, yields one record per CDR3 protein. The sample gives 350,000 to 550,000 distinct CDR3 sequences, under 20% of which show up once; 15% to 20% is in the top ten. The sequencing used PBMCs, collected before the yellow fever booster vaccination. The receptors come from a man younger than 35 who received the YFV17D yellow fever vaccine. Each CDR3 is given with its conserved first and last residue. D genes are given only for firm matches. Clone size is stated in some rows and not others, as once, few, many or a class when expanded.

V	D	J	size	CDR3	DNA
TRBV7-3	TRBD1	TRBJ1-4	.	CASRTGTGVGKLFF	TGTGCCAGCAGGACCGGGACAGGGGTAGGAAAACTGTTTTTT
TRBV3-1	.	TRBJ2-3	.	CASSQGRLTSTDTQYF	TGTGCCAGCAGCCAAGGTCGGCTAACTAGCACAGATACGCAGTATTTT
TRBV15	.	TRBJ2-3	few	CATSKQARDTQYF	TGTGCCACCAGCAAACAGGCCCGAGATACGCAGTATTTT
TRBV9	.	TRBJ1-1	.	CASSVGTRAQAFF	TGTGCCAGCAGCGTCGGCACCCGGGCCCAGGCTTTCTTT
TRBV7-6	.	TRBJ1-4	few	CASSFGQLEKLFF	TGTGCCAGCAGCTTTGGACAGCTAGAAAAACTGTTTTTT
TRBV29-1	.	TRBJ1-1	.	CSVEGRGPEAFF	TGCAGCGTTGAAGGGAGGGGCCCTGAAGCTTTCTTT
TRBV10-2	.	TRBJ1-5	.	CASSEQEGWSNQPQHF	TGCGCCAGCAGTGAGCAGGAGGGTTGGAGCAATCAGCCCCAGCATTTT
TRBV4-2	.	TRBJ2-2	.	CASSQEGALTGELFF	TGTGCCAGCAGCCAAGAAGGGGCCCTCACCGGGGAGCTGTTTTTT
TRBV4-2	.	TRBJ2-2	.	CASSQVGGRANTGELFF	TGTGCCAGCAGCCAAGTAGGGGGTCGCGCGAACACCGGGGAGCTGTTTTTT
TRBV7-9	TRBD1	TRBJ2-2	few	CASSPQTGSQGELFF	TGTGCCAGCAGCCCGCAGACAGGGAGTCAAGGGGAGCTGTTTTTT
TRBV27	.	TRBJ2-3	many	CASSSSSTDTQYF	TGTGCCAGCAGTTCCTCAAGCACAGATACGCAGTATTTT
TRBV9	.	TRBJ1-5	.	CASSSNWNQPQHF	TGTGCCAGCAGCTCGAATTGGAACCAGCCCCAGCATTTT
TRBV5-1	.	TRBJ2-2	.	CASSLGTTGPGELFF	TGCGCCAGCAGCTTGGGGACCACAGGGCCCGGGGAGCTGTTTTTT
TRBV7-9	TRBD1	TRBJ1-2	.	CASSLGGQGLIYGYTF	TGTGCCAGCAGCTTAGGAGGACAGGGTCTCATCTATGGCTACACCTTC
TRBV20-1	TRBD2	TRBJ2-3	few	CSARVHRLAEFF	TGCAGTGCTAGAGTTCATAGACTAGCGGAATTTTTT
TRBV5-1	TRBD2	TRBJ2-5	few	CASSLIAGARETQYF	TGCGCCAGCAGCTTAATAGCGGGGGCCCGGGAGACCCAGTACTTC
TRBV7-8	.	TRBJ2-2	.	CASSLVRVKDGELFF	TGTGCCAGCAGCTTAGTTAGGGTCAAGGACGGGGAGCTGTTTTTT
TRBV27	TRBD2	TRBJ2-5	few	CASSPGTSGTQGYF	TGTGCCAGCAGTCCAGGGACTAGCGGGACCCAGGGGTACTTC
TRBV12-3/TRBV12-4	TRBD1	TRBJ2-2	.	CASSWGTVGELFF	TGTGCCAGCAGTTGGGGGACAGTCGGGGAGCTGTTTTTT
TRBV10-3	.	TRBJ1-1	.	CATEFDASMPEAFF	TGTGCCACAGAATTCGACGCGAGCATGCCTGAAGCTTTCTTT
TRBV20-1	TRBD2	TRBJ2-1	few	CSAPFGGAAYNEQFF	TGCAGTGCCCCGTTCGGGGGGGCGGCCTACAATGAGCAGTTCTTC
TRBV4-3	.	TRBJ2-3	many	CASSQEHSDRPDTQYF	TGCGCCAGCAGCCAAGAGCATTCGGACCGCCCAGATACGCAGTATTTT
TRBV10-3	.	TRBJ2-2	.	CAISPVLSGGNGELFF	TGTGCCATCAGTCCAGTTTTATCGGGGGGCAACGGGGAGCTGTTTTTT
TRBV7-2	.	TRBJ1-3	few	CASSPPLEF	TGTGCCAGCAGCCCCCCACTAGAATTT
TRBV5-5	.	TRBJ2-3	.	CASSRGNPHEADTQYF	TGTGCCAGCAGCCGCGGTAATCCCCACGAGGCAGATACGCAGTATTTT
TRBV20-1	TRBD2	TRBJ2-3	.	CSAREASGASTDTQYF	TGCAGTGCTAGAGAGGCTAGCGGGGCATCAACAGATACGCAGTATTTT
TRBV12-3/TRBV12-4	.	TRBJ2-2	many	CASSLGENTGELFF	TGTGCCAGCAGTTTAGGGGAAAACACCGGGGAGCTGTTTTTT
TRBV20-1	.	TRBJ1-4	few	CSARTRAREKLFF	TGCAGTGCCCGGACCAGGGCCCGCGAAAAACTGTTTTTT
TRBV29-1	.	TRBJ2-4	.	CSVVVEAKNIQYF	TGCAGCGTTGTAGTGGAAGCCAAAAACATTCAGTACTTC
TRBV10-3	.	TRBJ1-2	few	CAISSQTNYGYTF	TGTGCCATCAGTTCCCAGACGAACTATGGCTACACCTTC
TRBV13	.	TRBJ1-2	few	CASSLRVPRAGYTF	TGTGCCAGCAGCTTGAGGGTCCCCCGGGCTGGCTACACCTTC
TRBV6-5	.	TRBJ2-1	.	CASSYFATSHEQFF	TGTGCCAGCAGTTACTTCGCGACGAGTCATGAGCAGTTCTTC
TRBV6-2/TRBV6-3	.	TRBJ1-4	.	CASSYTWTATNEKLFF	TGTGCCAGCAGTTACACATGGACGGCAACTAATGAAAAACTGTTTTTT
TRBV5-1	.	TRBJ2-2	once	CASIWGSGELFF	TGCGCCAGCATATGGGGATCCGGGGAGCTGTTTTTT
TRBV12-3/TRBV12-4	.	TRBJ1-1	.	CASRTLSMNTEAFF	TGTGCCAGCAGAACACTGAGCATGAACACTGAAGCTTTCTTT
TRBV7-2	TRBD2	TRBJ2-3	few	CASINLLGGISTDTQYF	TGTGCCAGCATCAACCTATTGGGAGGGATTAGCACAGATACGCAGTATTTT
TRBV20-1	.	TRBJ2-1	many	CSARDLLKGVSSYNEQFF	TGCAGTGCTAGAGATCTCTTGAAGGGCGTTAGCTCCTACAATGAGCAGTTCTTC
TRBV2	.	TRBJ1-2	.	CASSRGRYTF	TGTGCCAGCAGCCGGGGACGCTACACCTTC
TRBV20-1	.	TRBJ1-2	.	CSAPGPGANYGYTF	TGCAGTGCGCCAGGTCCGGGGGCAAACTATGGCTACACCTTC
TRBV20-1	.	TRBJ2-3	many	CSARRSPKDTQYF	TGCAGTGCTAGGAGGAGCCCCAAAGATACGCAGTATTTT
TRBV20-1	.	TRBJ1-5	.	CSARAGGAYSNQPQHF	TGCAGTGCTAGAGCGGGGGGGGCTTATAGCAATCAGCCCCAGCATTTT
TRBV6-1	.	TRBJ1-2	.	CASSDETGELYGYTF	TGTGCCAGCAGTGACGAGACAGGAGAACTTTATGGCTACACCTTC
TRBV7-8	TRBD2	TRBJ2-3	few	CASSPRTSYGTDTQYF	TGTGCCAGCAGCCCGCGGACTAGTTATGGCACAGATACGCAGTATTTT
TRBV9	TRBD1	TRBJ1-1	few	CASSTRQGLGTEAFF	TGTGCCAGCAGCACGAGACAGGGGTTAGGCACTGAAGCTTTCTTT
TRBV6-1	.	TRBJ1-2	.	CASGGGGVYGYTF	TGTGCCAGCGGTGGGGGGGGTGTTTATGGCTACACCTTC
TRBV7-9	.	TRBJ2-5	.	CASSPLPGLGETQYF	TGTGCCAGCAGTCCTCTACCGGGACTGGGAGAGACCCAGTACTTC
TRBV5-1	TRBD2	TRBJ2-2	.	CASSFGLANTGELFF	TGCGCCAGCAGCTTTGGACTAGCGAACACCGGGGAGCTGTTTTTT
TRBV5-1	.	TRBJ2-1	many	CASSLEAHNEQFF	TGCGCCAGCAGCTTGGAAGCGCACAATGAGCAGTTCTTC
TRBV5-6	.	TRBJ1-1	.	CASSLGGRLNTEAFF	TGTGCCAGCAGCTTGGGGGGACGTTTGAACACTGAAGCTTTCTTT
TRBV7-2	.	TRBJ2-3	.	CASSSYSGRTDTQYF	TGTGCCAGCAGCTCATACTCAGGGCGCACAGATACGCAGTATTTT
TRBV7-6	.	TRBJ2-5	.	CASSLPQLNLQETQYF	TGTGCCAGCAGCTTACCGCAGTTAAACTTGCAAGAGACCCAGTACTTC
TRBV6-4	TRBD1	TRBJ1-6	.	CASSLEQGTNSPLHF	TGTGCCAGCAGCTTGGAACAGGGGACGAATTCACCCCTCCACTTT
TRBV15	.	TRBJ2-1	.	CATSRQKASEQFF	TGTGCCACCAGCAGGCAAAAGGCTTCTGAGCAGTTCTTC
TRBV4-2	.	TRBJ2-2	.	CASSQLKEQRTGELFF	TGTGCCAGCAGCCAACTTAAGGAACAGCGGACCGGGGAGCTGTTTTTT
TRBV12-3/TRBV12-4	TRBD1	TRBJ1-1	few	CASTKRAGGTEAFF	TGTGCCAGCACCAAAAGGGCAGGGGGCACTGAAGCTTTCTTT